Each of the 14 T cell receptor beta chains below was sequenced from the same sample in a study of T cell responses to AZD1222 COVID-19 vaccine. The method was immunoSEQ multiplex PCR; TCRdb's version includes in-frame clones alone and lacks a portion of them. The profile shows 150,000 or so clones, roughly nine tenths of them singletons. This material consisted of peripheral blood, taken 28 days after the second AZD1222 dose. Receptors originate from an adult who received the AZD1222 COVID-19 vaccine.

Here the CDR3 reads CASSPRDRGPETQYF. CDR3 DNA sequence: TGTGCCAGCAGCCCACGGGACAGGGGACCGGAGACCCAGTACTTC. This sequence joins TRBV9 and TRBJ2-5; 10 nucleotides line up with TRBD1. Germline V CDR1 and CDR2: SGDLS, YYNGEE. V lost 4 bases and J lost 5; bases outside the gene matches: 8. The CDR3 spans 15 residues. The whole variable domain, filled in from reference TRBV9 and TRBJ2-5, reads DSGVTQTPKHLITATGQRVTLRCSPRSGDLSVYWYQQSLDQGLQFLIQYYNGEERAKGNILERFSAQQFPDLHSELNLSSLELGDSALYFCASSPRDRGPETQYFGPGTRLLVL.

The rearrangement joins TRBV7-9 to TRBJ1-1, with a weak D call TRBD1 (6 bases). CDR1 is SEHNR and CDR2 is FQNEAQ in the germline V gene (reference sequence). V lost 5 bases to trimming and J lost 0 bases, with 13 bases between them. CDR3 length equals 15 residues. CDR3 loop: CASSTPRGMNTEAFF. The CDR3 DNA sequence: TGTGCCAGCAGCACTCCCAGGGGTATGAACACTGAAGCTTTCTTT.

The gene calls are TRBV7-2 and TRBJ1-2; D gene uncertain. Germline V gene sequence: CDR1 SGHTA, CDR2 FQGNSA. The ends were cut back, 5 bases at V and 6 bases at J, with 10 bases in the middle. The CDR3 contains 12 residues. CDR3 DNA: TGTGCCAGCAGCCCCCAAGGGCATGGCTACACCTTC. Encoded protein: CASSPQGHGYTF.

This clone was counted only a few times. CDR3 loop: CASSLDLVGIYGYTF. The CDR3 DNA follows: TGTGCCAGCAGCTTAGATCTGGTGGGAATCTATGGCTACACCTTC. The chain is built from TRBV11-2 and TRBJ1-2; no clear D. The CDR3 spans 15 residues. The V gene lost 0 bases and the J gene lost 4 bases, with 12 bases spanning the gap. Germline V lookup: CDR1 SGHAT, CDR2 FQNNGV.

This chain links TRBV5-4 with TRBJ2-5; D perhaps matches TRBD2 (6 bases). Germline CDR1 and CDR2: SGHNT and YYREEE (reference sequence). The CDR3 is made up of 14 amino acids. V was cut by 0 bases and J by 4 bases, with 10 bases left in between. The CDR3 nucleotides are TGTGCCAGCAGCTTGGTATCCGGGGGAGAGACCCAGTACTTC. As protein: CASSLVSGGETQYF.

The chain couples TRBV7-8 to TRBJ2-2, with 8 bases aligning to TRBD2. This CDR3 is 15 amino acids long. With V trimmed by 5 bases and J by 4 bases, 6 bases remained unmatched. Germline assignment: CDR1 SGHVS and CDR2 FQNEAQ. CDR3 coding DNA: TGTGCCAGCAGCCCTACTAGCGGCCTCACCGGGGAGCTGTTTTTT. Protein product: CASSPTSGLTGELFF. The full variable domain, completed using reference TRBV7-8 and TRBJ2-2, is GAGVSQSPRYKVAKRGQDVALRCDPISGHVSLFWYQQALGQGPEFLTYFQNEAQLDKSGLPSDRFFAERPEGSVSTLKIQRTQQEDSAVYLCASSPTSGLTGELFFGEGSRLTVL.

The gene calls are TRBV7-2 and TRBJ1-6, with TRBD1 as a possible D gene (5 bases). Trimming removed 4 bases from V and 5 bases from J, with 12 bases in between. CDR1 is SGHTA and CDR2 is FQGNSA in the germline V gene. The CDR3 runs to 15 residues. CDR3: CASSSPQGNNSPLHF. The CDR3 nucleotides read TGTGCCAGCAGCTCACCCCAGGGTAATAATTCACCCCTCCACTTT. Filled out from reference TRBV7-2 and TRBJ1-6, the complete variable domain reads GAGVSQSPSNKVTEKGKDVELRCDPISGHTALYWYRQSLGQGLEFLIYFQGNSAPDKSGLPSDRFSAERTGGSVSTLTIQRTQQEDSAVYLCASSSPQGNNSPLHFGNGTRLTVT.

The chain uses TRBV19 and TRBJ2-7; TRBD1 agrees at 7 bases. The germline V gene encodes CDR1 LNHDA and CDR2 SQIVND (reference sequence). V lost 5 bases to trimming and J lost 3 bases; unmatched junction nucleotides: 4. This CDR3 comprises 13 residues. DNA for the CDR3: TGTGCCAGTAGTCTAACAGGGGACTACGAGCAGTACTTC. Translating gives CASSLTGDYEQYF.

The CDR3 bases are TGCGCCAGCAGCCAAGTCGTTAATGAAAAACTGTTTTTT. It yields the protein CASSQVVNEKLFF. The chain carries TRBV4-1 and TRBJ1-4, with D hard to call. With 1 base removed from V and 4 bases from J, the gap between germline ends came to 4 bases. The CDR3 sequence is 13 residues long. Germline CDR1 and CDR2: MGHRA and YSYEKL.

V gene TRBV30 combines with J gene TRBJ2-7; TRBD1 is a possible D gene (6 bases). Germline assignment: CDR1 GTSNPN and CDR2 SVGIG (reference sequence). V lost 5 bases, J lost 5 bases, and 16 bases lay in between. The CDR3 contains 13 residues. The CDR3 is CAWARTRDNEQYF. The CDR3 coding sequence is TGTGCCTGGGCCCGGACACGGGACAACGAGCAGTACTTC.

In nucleotides, the CDR3 is TGCGCCAGCAGCCAAAAATTAGCGGACACCATATATTTT. It is translated as CASSQKLADTIYF. The chain employs TRBV4-3 and TRBJ1-3; D ambiguous. Germline V gene sequence: CDR1 LGHNA, CDR2 YSLEER. The CDR3 is made up of 13 amino acids. Trimming pared 2 bases from V and 8 bases from J, leaving 10 bases between.

The chain has TRBV5-1 and TRBJ2-7; tentative D call: TRBD1 (6 bases). V was clipped by 1 base and J by 0 bases, with 11 bases between them. This CDR3 contains 15 residues. Per the germline V gene, CDR1 is SGHRS and CDR2 is YFSETQ. This CDR3 reads CASSLRDTFSYEQYF. CDR3 bases: TGCGCCAGCAGCTTGCGGGACACCTTCTCCTACGAGCAGTACTTC.

V is TRBV15 and J is TRBJ2-1; D is uncertain. CDR1 and CDR2 (germline): LNHNV, YYDKDF (reference sequence). The CDR3 has 15 residues. Trimming removed 0 bases from V and 8 bases from J, with 14 bases in between. The CDR3 region has the DNA TGTGCCACCAGCAGAGATGGGCTAATGGGCGATGAGCAGTTCTTC. Its translation is CATSRDGLMGDEQFF.

The V and J genes are TRBV19 and TRBJ2-7, with 8 bases lining up with TRBD2. Germline V lookup: CDR1 LNHDA, CDR2 SQIVND (reference sequence). The CDR3 is 13 amino acids. The V and J ends lost 4 bases and 6 bases, in that order; junction bases with no gene match: 5. The CDR3 DNA follows: TGTGCCAGTAGTACCGGGACTAGGGGCGAGCAGTACTTC. As protein: CASSTGTRGEQYF. The full variable domain, its missing parts supplied by reference TRBV19 and TRBJ2-7, is DGGITQSPKYLFRKEGQNVTLSCEQNLNHDAMYWYRQDPGQGLRLIYYSQIVNDFQKGDIAEGYSVSREKKESFPLTVTSAQKNPTAFYLCASSTGTRGEQYFGPGTRLTVT.